The sequence of this T cell receptor beta chain was determined in a study of cytomegalovirus exposure and HLA in healthy donors. Study observations and caveats: A later analysis linked a missense DCLRE1C variant to TCR beta V- and J-gene trimming. With further analysis later on, most CMV-associated TCR beta chains appeared HLA-restricted.

With 60 Vbeta and 13 Jbeta primers, the PCR was carried out. Profiled with immunoSEQ multiplex PCR; TCRdb holds only in-frame clones, not every one. The sample carries some 240,000 clones, approximately 82% recorded once. The table lists this clone with a count of one. What it binds is unknown. This clonotype was obtained from a male donor in good health and CMV-seronegative. Specimen: PBMCs.

In nucleotides, the CDR3 is TGCGCCAGCAGCCAAGATCGATTGGGCCTTGCGTCACCCCTCCACTTT. Translation gives CASSQDRLGLASPLHF. This sequence joins TRBV4-1 and TRBJ1-6; D is unresolved. This CDR3 region has 16 residues. Germline loops: CDR1 MGHRA, CDR2 YSYEKL. Trimming took off 0 bases at V and 10 bases at J, with 16 bases between the two ends.